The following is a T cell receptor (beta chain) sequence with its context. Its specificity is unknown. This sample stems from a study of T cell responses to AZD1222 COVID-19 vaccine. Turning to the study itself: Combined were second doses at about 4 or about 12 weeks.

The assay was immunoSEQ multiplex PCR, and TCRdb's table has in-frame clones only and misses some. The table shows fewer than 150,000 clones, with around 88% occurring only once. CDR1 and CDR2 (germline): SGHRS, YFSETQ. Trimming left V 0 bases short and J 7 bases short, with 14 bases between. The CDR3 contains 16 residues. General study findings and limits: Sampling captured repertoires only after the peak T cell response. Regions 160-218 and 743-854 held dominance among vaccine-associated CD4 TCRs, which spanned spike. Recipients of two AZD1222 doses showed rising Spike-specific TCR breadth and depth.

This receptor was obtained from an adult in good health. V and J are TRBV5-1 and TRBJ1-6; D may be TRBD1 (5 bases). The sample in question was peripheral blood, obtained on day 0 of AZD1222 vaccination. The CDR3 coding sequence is TGCGCCAGCAGCTTGGCCGGAGGGGACCAGAATTCACCCCTCCACTTT. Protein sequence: CASSLAGGDQNSPLHF.